A selection of T cell receptor beta chains follows, all from one sample in a study of PD-L1 blockade in urothelial cancer. The method was immunoSEQ multiplex PCR; TCRdb's version includes in-frame clones alone and lacks a portion of them. The sample carries around 38,000 clones, 84% recorded once. Source: PBMCs, taken around atezolizumab (anti-PD-L1) treatment. Receptors originate from a man aged 55 to 70 with urothelial cancer. CDR3s include the opening cysteine and the closing phenylalanine or tryptophan. D genes are given only for firm matches. Some rows have no size entry. The others give once, few or many, or a class for an expanded clone.

V gene	J gene	D gene	clone size	CDR3 protein	CDR3 DNA
TRBV25-1	TRBJ1-1	NA	NA	CASSDSQNTEAFF	TGTGCCAGCAGTGATTCACAGAACACTGAAGCTTTCTTT
TRBV18	TRBJ1-3	TRBD1	NA	CASSPPGTGRTGNTIYF	TGTGCCAGCTCACCACCCGGGACAGGAAGAACTGGAAACACCATATATTTT
TRBV7-2	TRBJ1-5	NA	NA	CASSFMREDQPQHF	TGTGCCAGCAGCTTCATGCGGGAGGATCAGCCCCAGCATTTT
TRBV9	TRBJ2-7	NA	NA	CASSVGGNSYEQYF	TGTGCCAGCAGCGTAGGCGGGAACTCCTACGAGCAGTACTTC
TRBV18	TRBJ1-5	NA	NA	CASSPPGAGNQPQHF	TGTGCCAGCTCACCACCGGGGGCCGGGAATCAGCCCCAGCATTTT
TRBV5-1	TRBJ2-7	TRBD1	NA	CASTSAGGSYEQYF	TGCGCCAGCACCTCGGCAGGGGGTTCCTACGAGCAGTACTTC
TRBV27	TRBJ2-3	TRBD1	NA	CAGQLQGADTQYF	TGTGCCGGACAACTACAGGGGGCAGATACGCAGTATTTT
TRBV27	TRBJ2-7	NA	NA	CASSLSWAGYEQYF	TGTGCCAGCAGTTTATCGTGGGCTGGATACGAGCAGTACTTC
TRBV29-1	TRBJ2-5	TRBD1	NA	CSVERDSRPGTQYF	TGCAGCGTTGAACGGGACAGCCGCCCGGGTACCCAGTACTTC
TRBV5-4	TRBJ1-1	NA	NA	CASSVTRTGRTEAFF	TGTGCCAGCAGCGTTACCCGGACGGGGAGAACTGAAGCTTTCTTT
TRBV10-3	TRBJ1-2	TRBD1	NA	CAITGTGDGYTF	TGTGCCATCACCGGGACAGGGGATGGCTACACCTTC
TRBV11-2	TRBJ2-5	NA	few	CASSFGQTQYF	TGTGCCAGCAGCTTTGGGCAGACCCAGTACTTC
TRBV7-2	TRBJ2-2	TRBD2	NA	CASSLFLAGGLGTGELFF	TGTGCCAGCAGCTTATTCCTAGCGGGAGGGTTGGGCACCGGGGAGCTGTTTTTT
TRBV5-1	TRBJ2-5	TRBD1	once	CASTPGQGAYQETQYF	TGCGCCAGCACCCCGGGCCAGGGGGCTTACCAAGAGACCCAGTACTTC
TRBV5-1	TRBJ2-1	NA	NA	CASSSEGTEQFF	TGCGCCAGCAGCTCTGAGGGTACTGAGCAGTTCTTC
TRBV2	TRBJ2-7	TRBD1	NA	CASSDWTGDSYEQYF	TGTGCCAGCAGTGACTGGACAGGAGACTCCTACGAGCAGTACTTC
TRBV5-1	TRBJ2-3	TRBD2	NA	CASSLVAGGPFSDTQYF	TGCGCCAGCAGCTTGGTTGCGGGAGGGCCTTTTTCAGATACGCAGTATTTT
TRBV6-5	TRBJ2-7	TRBD1	NA	CASSIPGQGTYEQYF	TGTGCCAGCAGTATACCGGGACAGGGGACCTACGAGCAGTACTTC
TRBV6-6	TRBJ2-1	NA	NA	CASSAFAGEQFF	TGTGCCAGCAGTGCATTTGCGGGTGAGCAGTTCTTC
TRBV11-2	TRBJ2-3	TRBD1	NA	CASSYYPGQVFPSTDTQYF	TGTGCCAGCAGCTACTATCCGGGACAGGTGTTTCCAAGCACAGATACGCAGTATTTT
TRBV5-1	TRBJ2-7	NA	NA	CASSLAPTGVNEQYF	TGCGCCAGCAGCTTGGCCCCAACGGGAGTAAACGAGCAGTACTTC
TRBV5-1	TRBJ2-5	NA	NA	CASQQTETQYF	TGCGCCAGCCAACAGACGGAGACCCAGTACTTC
TRBV30	TRBJ2-1	TRBD2	NA	CAWSVFDLAGGRNNEQFF	TGTGCCTGGAGTGTATTTGACCTAGCGGGAGGGCGAAACAATGAGCAGTTCTTC
TRBV6-5	TRBJ1-1	NA	NA	CASSYSGLQGNTEAFF	TGTGCCAGCAGTTACTCAGGGCTACAGGGGAACACTGAAGCTTTCTTT
TRBV4-2	TRBJ2-3	NA	NA	CASSQDTSTDTQYF	TGTGCCAGCAGCCAAGATACTAGCACAGATACGCAGTATTTT
TRBV5-4	TRBJ2-5	NA	NA	CASSLSEAVSTQYF	TGTGCCAGCAGCTTGAGTGAGGCTGTGAGTACCCAGTACTTC
TRBV6-1	TRBJ2-2	NA	NA	CASSSRVGELFF	TGTGCCAGCAGTTCACGGGTAGGGGAGCTGTTTTTT
TRBV10-3	TRBJ2-7	NA	NA	CAISESAGPGEQYF	TGTGCCATCAGTGAGTCTGCGGGGCCGGGCGAGCAGTACTTC
TRBV30	TRBJ2-7	TRBD1	NA	CAWAPGQGLRGEQYF	TGTGCCTGGGCACCGGGACAGGGGCTGAGGGGGGAGCAGTACTTC